This T cell receptor beta chain was captured in a study of blood T cell repertoires in COVID-19. Looking at the study overall: Samples representing acute and convalescent COVID-19 were sourced from the United States, Italy and Spain. Sources were T cells, B-cell-depleted T cells, or PBMCs; the material itself was cDNA or gDNA.

Germline loops: CDR1 MDHEN, CDR2 SYDVKM. With 4 bases removed from V and 0 bases from J, the gap between germline ends came to 7 bases. The CDR3 totals 13 residues. Original methodology: Counts of nucleated cells, estimated from reference gene primer amplification, were obtained. The repertoire was sequenced with immunoSEQ multiplex PCR; TCRdb's copy has only in-frame clones and lacks some. V, J and clone size reflect that table, while D and trimming were determined from the DNA. The repertoire holds fewer than 110,000 clones, with approximately 88% as singletons. V is TRBV28 and J is TRBJ2-7; perhaps TRBD1 as D (6 bases). This TCR came from a woman aged 55-75 years with acute or convalescent COVID-19. Sample: peripheral blood. This CDR3 reads CASSYRDSYEQYF. The DNA of the CDR3 is TGTGCCAGCAGTTACAGGGACTCCTACGAGCAGTACTTC.